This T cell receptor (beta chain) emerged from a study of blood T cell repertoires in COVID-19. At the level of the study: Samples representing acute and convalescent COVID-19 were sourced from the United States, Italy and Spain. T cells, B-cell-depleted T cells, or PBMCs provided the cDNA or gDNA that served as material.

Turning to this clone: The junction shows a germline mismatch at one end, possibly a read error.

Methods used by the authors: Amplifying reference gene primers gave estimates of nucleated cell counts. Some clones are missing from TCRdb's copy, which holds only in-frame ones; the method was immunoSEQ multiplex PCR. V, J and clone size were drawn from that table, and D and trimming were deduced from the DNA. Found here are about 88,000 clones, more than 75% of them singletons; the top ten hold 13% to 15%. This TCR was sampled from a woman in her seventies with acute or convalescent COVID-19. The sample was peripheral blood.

CDR3 sequence reads: CASRPTGRATIF. CDR3 nucleotide sequence: TGTGCCAGCAGACCCACCGGGAGGGCCACTATTTTT. The chain is built from TRBV7-9 and TRBJ2-3; TRBD2 matches 8 bases. This CDR3 comprises 12 residues. Looked up from germline, CDR1 is SEHNR and CDR2 is FQNEAQ (reference sequence).